The 6 T cell receptor beta chains reported below all come from one sample, sequenced in a study of cytomegalovirus exposure and HLA in healthy donors. PCR primers comprised 60 Vbeta and 13 Jbeta primers. Profiling relied on immunoSEQ multiplex PCR, and the TCRdb table lists in-frame clones only, not all of them. The sample contains tens of thousands of clones, approximately 75% of which appear only once. Sequencing was done on a sample of PBMCs. The receptor set was obtained from a woman aged 35 to 49 in good health and CMV-seronegative.

The V and J genes are TRBV10-2 and TRBJ2-3; 8 bases align to TRBD2. The J segment lost 5 bases and the V segment lost 0 bases, leaving 10 bases of the junction unmatched. The CDR3 totals 17 residues. From germline, CDR1 is WSHSY and CDR2 SAAADI. The DNA of the CDR3 is TGCGCCAGCAGTGAGTCTTGGGCGGGAGGAGGAATAGATACGCAGTATTTT. Translating it yields CASSESWAGGGIDTQYF.

The chain links TRBV7-9 to TRBJ2-1, with TRBD2 matching over 9 bases. Germline CDR1 and CDR2: SEHNR and FQNEAQ (reference sequence). V lost 2 bases, J lost 11 bases, and 10 bases stayed unmatched. This CDR3 spans 15 amino acids. CDR3 sequence reads: CASSLQGSGRAQQFF. In nucleotides, the CDR3 is TGTGCCAGCAGCTTACAGGGTAGCGGGAGAGCACAGCAGTTCTTC.

The chain joins TRBV29-1 to TRBJ2-2; tentatively, D is TRBD1 (6 bases). Trimming cost V 5 bases and J 0 bases, with 13 bases left between them. The CDR3 contains 15 residues. CDR1 is SQVTM and CDR2 is ANQGSEA in the germline V gene. Here the CDR3 DNA reads TGCAGCGTTCCTACAGGGCCCTCGAACACCGGGGAGCTGTTTTTT. Its protein product is CSVPTGPSNTGELFF.

This chain links TRBV5-1 with TRBJ1-4; no definite D call. This CDR3 is 17 amino acids long. V was clipped by 0 bases and J by 0 bases, with 12 bases between them. Germline-derived CDR1 and CDR2 are SGHRS and YFSETQ. DNA for the CDR3: TGCGCCAGCAGCTTGGACCCTGGGAGCCCAACTAATGAAAAACTGTTTTTT. Its protein is CASSLDPGSPTNEKLFF.

V and J are TRBV7-8 and TRBJ2-7, with 7 bases aligning to TRBD1. The CDR3 runs to 14 residues. V shed 3 bases, J shed 2 bases, and the junction held 4 bases outside the gene matches. Germline loops: CDR1 SGHVS, CDR2 FQNEAQ. As DNA, the CDR3 is TGTGCCAGCAGCTTCAGGGGGTCCACCTACGAGCAGTACTTC. Protein: CASSFRGSTYEQYF.

V is TRBV6-5 and J is TRBJ1-4, with TRBD1 as a possible D gene (6 bases). CDR1 and CDR2 (germline): MNHEY, SVGAGI. Deletions cut 8 bases from V and 7 bases from J, with 14 bases between. This CDR3 has 13 residues. The CDR3 nucleotides are TGTGCCAGCGGGGGAAGGGGGGGTGAAAAACTGTTTTTT. It encodes CASGGRGGEKLFF.